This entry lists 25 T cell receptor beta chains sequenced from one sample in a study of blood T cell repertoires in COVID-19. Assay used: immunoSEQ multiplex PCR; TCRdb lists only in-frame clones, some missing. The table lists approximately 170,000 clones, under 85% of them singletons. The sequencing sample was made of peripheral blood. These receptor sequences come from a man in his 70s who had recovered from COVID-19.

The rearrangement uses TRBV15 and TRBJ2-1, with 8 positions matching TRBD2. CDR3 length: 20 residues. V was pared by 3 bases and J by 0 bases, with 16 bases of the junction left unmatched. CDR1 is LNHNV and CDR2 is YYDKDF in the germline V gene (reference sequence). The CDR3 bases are TGTGCCACCAGCAGGTCATTGGGAGTAGCGGGGTCAAGCTCCTACAATGAGCAGTTCTTC. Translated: CATSRSLGVAGSSSYNEQFF.

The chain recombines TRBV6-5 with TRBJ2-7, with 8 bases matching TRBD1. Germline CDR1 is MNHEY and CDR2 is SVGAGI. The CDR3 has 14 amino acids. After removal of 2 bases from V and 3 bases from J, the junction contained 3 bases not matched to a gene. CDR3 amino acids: CASSYRDRYYEQYF. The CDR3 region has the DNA TGTGCCAGCAGTTACAGGGACAGGTACTACGAGCAGTACTTC.

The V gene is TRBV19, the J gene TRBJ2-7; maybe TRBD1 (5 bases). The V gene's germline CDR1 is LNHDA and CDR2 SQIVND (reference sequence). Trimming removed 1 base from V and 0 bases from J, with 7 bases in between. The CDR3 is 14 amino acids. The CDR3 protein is CASSIATGSYEQYF. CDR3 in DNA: TGTGCCAGTAGTATAGCTACAGGCTCCTACGAGCAGTACTTC.

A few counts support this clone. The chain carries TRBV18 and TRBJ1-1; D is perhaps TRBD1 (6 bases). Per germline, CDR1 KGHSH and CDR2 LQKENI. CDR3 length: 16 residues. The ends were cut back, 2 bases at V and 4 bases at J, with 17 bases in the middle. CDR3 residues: CASSPTPQGMITEAFF. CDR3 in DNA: TGTGCCAGCTCACCAACGCCCCAGGGGATGATCACTGAAGCTTTCTTT.

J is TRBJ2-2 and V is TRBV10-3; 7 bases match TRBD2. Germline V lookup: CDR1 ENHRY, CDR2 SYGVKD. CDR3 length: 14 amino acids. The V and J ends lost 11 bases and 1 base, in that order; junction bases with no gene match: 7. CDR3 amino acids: CAAGVQRNTGELFF. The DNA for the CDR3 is TGTGCCGCGGGGGTACAGAGGAACACCGGGGAGCTGTTTTTT.

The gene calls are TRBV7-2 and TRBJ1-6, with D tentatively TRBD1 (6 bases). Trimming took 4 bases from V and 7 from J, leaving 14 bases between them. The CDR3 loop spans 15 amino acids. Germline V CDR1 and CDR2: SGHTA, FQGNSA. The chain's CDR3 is CASSYGDTLNSPLHF. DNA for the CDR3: TGTGCCAGCAGCTATGGGGACACCCTAAATTCACCCCTCCACTTT.

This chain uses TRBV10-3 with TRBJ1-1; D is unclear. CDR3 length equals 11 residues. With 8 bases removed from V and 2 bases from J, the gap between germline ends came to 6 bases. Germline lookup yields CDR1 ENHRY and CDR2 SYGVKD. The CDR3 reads CAIGRNTEAFF. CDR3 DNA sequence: TGTGCCATCGGGCGAAACACTGAAGCTTTCTTT.

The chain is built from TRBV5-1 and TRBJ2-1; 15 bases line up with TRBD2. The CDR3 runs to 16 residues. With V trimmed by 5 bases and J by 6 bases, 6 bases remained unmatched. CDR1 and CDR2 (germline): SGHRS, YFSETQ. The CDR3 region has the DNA TGCGCCAGCAGACCAGGGACTAGCGGGAGGAGCAATGAGCAGTTCTTC. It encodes CASRPGTSGRSNEQFF.

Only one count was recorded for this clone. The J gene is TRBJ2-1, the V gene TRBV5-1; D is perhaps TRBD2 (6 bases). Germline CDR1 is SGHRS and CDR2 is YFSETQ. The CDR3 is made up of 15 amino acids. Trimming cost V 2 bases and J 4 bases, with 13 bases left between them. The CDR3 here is CASSLEASEYNEQFF. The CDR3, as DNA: TGCGCCAGCAGCTTAGAAGCTAGCGAGTACAATGAGCAGTTCTTC. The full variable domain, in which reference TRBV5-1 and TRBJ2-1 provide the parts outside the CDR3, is KAGVTQTPRYLIKTRGQQVTLSCSPISGHRSVSWYQQTPGQGLQFLFEYFSETQRNKGNFPGRFSGRQFSNSRSEMNVSTLELGDSALYLCASSLEASEYNEQFFGPGTRLTVL.

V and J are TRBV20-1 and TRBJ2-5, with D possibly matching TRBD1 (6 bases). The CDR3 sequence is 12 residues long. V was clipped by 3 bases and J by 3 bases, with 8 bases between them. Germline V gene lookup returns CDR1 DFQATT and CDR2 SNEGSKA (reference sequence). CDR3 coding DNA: TGCAGTGCTAGTTACAGGGAAGAGACCCAGTACTTC. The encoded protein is CSASYREETQYF.

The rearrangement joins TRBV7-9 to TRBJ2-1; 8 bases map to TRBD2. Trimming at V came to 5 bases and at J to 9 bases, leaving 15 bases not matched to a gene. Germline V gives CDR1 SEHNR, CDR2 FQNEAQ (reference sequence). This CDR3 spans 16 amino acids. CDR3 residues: CASSPQRAGEYFEQFF. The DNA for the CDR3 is TGTGCCAGCAGCCCCCAAAGAGCGGGAGAGTACTTTGAGCAGTTCTTC.

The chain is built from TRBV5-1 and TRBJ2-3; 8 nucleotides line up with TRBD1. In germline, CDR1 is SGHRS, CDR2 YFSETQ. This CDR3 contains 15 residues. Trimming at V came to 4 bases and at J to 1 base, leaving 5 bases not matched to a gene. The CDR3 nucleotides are TGCGCCAGCAGCGGTGGGGGACAGGGCACAGATACGCAGTATTTT. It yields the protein CASSGGGQGTDTQYF.

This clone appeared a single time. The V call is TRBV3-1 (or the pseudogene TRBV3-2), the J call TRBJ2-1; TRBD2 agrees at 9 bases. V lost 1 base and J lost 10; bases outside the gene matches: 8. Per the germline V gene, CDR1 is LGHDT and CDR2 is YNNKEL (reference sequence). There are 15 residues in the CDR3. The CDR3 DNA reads TGTGCCAGCAGCCAAGGGGTAGCGGGAGCCCGAGAGCAGTTCTTC. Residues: CASSQGVAGAREQFF.

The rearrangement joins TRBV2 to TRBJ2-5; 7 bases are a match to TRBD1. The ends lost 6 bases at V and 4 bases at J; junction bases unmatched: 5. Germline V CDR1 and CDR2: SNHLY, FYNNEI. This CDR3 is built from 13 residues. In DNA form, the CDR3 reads TGTGCCAGCAGAAACAGGGGTGGAGAGACCCAGTACTTC. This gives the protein CASRNRGGETQYF.

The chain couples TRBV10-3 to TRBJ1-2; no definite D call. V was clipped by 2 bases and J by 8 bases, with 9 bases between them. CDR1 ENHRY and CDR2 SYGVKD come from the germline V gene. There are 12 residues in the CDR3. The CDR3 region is CAISEPQSGYTF. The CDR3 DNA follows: TGTGCCATCAGTGAGCCGCAGTCGGGCTACACCTTC.

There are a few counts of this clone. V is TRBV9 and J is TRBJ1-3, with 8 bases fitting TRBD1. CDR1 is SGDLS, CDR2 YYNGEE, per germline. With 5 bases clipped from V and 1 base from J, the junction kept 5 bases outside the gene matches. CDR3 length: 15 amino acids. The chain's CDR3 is CASSPRQGSGNTIYF. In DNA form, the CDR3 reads TGTGCCAGCAGTCCGAGACAGGGGTCTGGAAACACCATATATTTT.

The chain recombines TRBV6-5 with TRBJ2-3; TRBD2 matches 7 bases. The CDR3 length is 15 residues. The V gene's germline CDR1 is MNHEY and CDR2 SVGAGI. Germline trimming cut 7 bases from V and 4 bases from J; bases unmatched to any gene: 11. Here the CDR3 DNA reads TGTGCCAGCACCCCCTGGGGGGGAGTCTCAGATACGCAGTATTTT. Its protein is CASTPWGGVSDTQYF.

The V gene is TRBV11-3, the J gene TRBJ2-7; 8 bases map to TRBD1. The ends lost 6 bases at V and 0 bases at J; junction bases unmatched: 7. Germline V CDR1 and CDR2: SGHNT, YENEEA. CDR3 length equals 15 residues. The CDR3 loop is CASSRGDRSSYEQYF. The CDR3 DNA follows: TGTGCCAGCAGTAGGGGGGACAGGAGCTCCTACGAGCAGTACTTC.

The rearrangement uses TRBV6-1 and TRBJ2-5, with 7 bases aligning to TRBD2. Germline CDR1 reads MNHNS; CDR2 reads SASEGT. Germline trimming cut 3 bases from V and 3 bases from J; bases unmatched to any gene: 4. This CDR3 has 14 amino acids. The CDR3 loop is CASSDSAGEETQYF. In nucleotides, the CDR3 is TGTGCCAGCAGTGACAGTGCGGGAGAAGAGACCCAGTACTTC.

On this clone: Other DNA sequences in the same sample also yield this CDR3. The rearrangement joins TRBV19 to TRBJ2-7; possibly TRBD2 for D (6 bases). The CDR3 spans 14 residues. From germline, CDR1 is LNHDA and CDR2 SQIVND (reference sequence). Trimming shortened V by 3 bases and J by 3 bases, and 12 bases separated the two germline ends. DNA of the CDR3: TGTGCCAGTAGTATGGCGGGGTTAAACTACGAGCAGTACTTC. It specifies CASSMAGLNYEQYF.

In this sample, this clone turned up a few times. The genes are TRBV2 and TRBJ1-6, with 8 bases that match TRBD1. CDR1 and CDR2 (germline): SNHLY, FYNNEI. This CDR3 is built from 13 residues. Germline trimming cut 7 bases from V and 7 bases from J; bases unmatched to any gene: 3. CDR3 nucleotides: TGTGCCAGCAAGGGACAGGAGAATTCACCCCTCCACTTT. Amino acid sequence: CASKGQENSPLHF.

CDR3 region: CASSQHAGRSQETQYF. CDR3 in DNA: TGTGCCAGCAGCCAACATGCCGGGAGGTCGCAAGAGACCCAGTACTTC. The chain recombines TRBV3-1 (or the pseudogene TRBV3-2) with TRBJ2-5; 7 positions match TRBD2. The CDR3 is 16 amino acids. With V trimmed by 2 bases and J by 2 bases, 8 bases remained unmatched. Germline V gives CDR1 LGHDT, CDR2 YNNKEL (reference sequence).

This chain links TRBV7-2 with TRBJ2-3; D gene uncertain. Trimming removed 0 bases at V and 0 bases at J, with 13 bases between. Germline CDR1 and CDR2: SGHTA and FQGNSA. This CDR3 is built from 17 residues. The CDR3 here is CASSLASTSSSTDTQYF. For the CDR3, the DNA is TGTGCCAGCAGCTTAGCTTCGACTTCCTCTAGCACAGATACGCAGTATTTT.

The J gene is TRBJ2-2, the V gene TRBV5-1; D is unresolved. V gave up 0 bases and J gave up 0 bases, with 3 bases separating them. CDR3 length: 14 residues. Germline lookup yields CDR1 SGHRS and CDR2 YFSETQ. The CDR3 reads CASSLDSNTGELFF. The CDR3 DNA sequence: TGCGCCAGCAGCTTGGACTCGAACACCGGGGAGCTGTTTTTT. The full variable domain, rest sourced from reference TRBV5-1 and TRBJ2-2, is KAGVTQTPRYLIKTRGQQVTLSCSPISGHRSVSWYQQTPGQGLQFLFEYFSETQRNKGNFPGRFSGRQFSNSRSEMNVSTLELGDSALYLCASSLDSNTGELFFGEGSRLTVL.

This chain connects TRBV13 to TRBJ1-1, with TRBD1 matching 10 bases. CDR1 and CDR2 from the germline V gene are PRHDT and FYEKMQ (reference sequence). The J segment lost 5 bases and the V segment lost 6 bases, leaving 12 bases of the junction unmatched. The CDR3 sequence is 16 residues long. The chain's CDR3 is CASSLPPGTGDTEAFF. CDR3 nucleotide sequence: TGTGCCAGCAGTCTACCTCCCGGGACAGGGGATACTGAAGCTTTCTTT.